The 29 T cell receptor beta chains listed next were all sequenced from one sample in a study of radiotherapy plus CTLA-4 blockade in lung cancer. The repertoire was sequenced with immunoSEQ multiplex PCR; TCRdb's copy has only in-frame clones and lacks some. The data hold some 110,000 clones, with approximately 80% observed a single time. This material consisted of peripheral blood, taken from a patient treated with radiotherapy plus ipilimumab. These receptors all stem from a human donor with non-small cell lung cancer who had a partial response to radiotherapy plus ipilimumab.

CDR3: CASKLSWEFGDTF. Written as DNA, the CDR3 is TGTGCCAGCAAATTATCCTGGGAGTTCGGGGACACCTTC. The chain couples TRBV6-1 to TRBJ1-2, with D unresolved. The CDR3 consists of 13 residues. V lost 7 bases and J 12 bases, leaving 21 bases between the germline ends. The germline gives CDR1 MNHNS, CDR2 SASEGT.

This chain connects TRBV4-1 to TRBJ1-2; 7 bases match TRBD1. The V segment lost 4 bases and the J segment 3 bases; nucleotides outside the gene matches: 5. Germline V gene sequence: CDR1 MGHRA, CDR2 YSYEKL. This CDR3 comprises 14 residues. The CDR3 DNA reads TGCGCCAGCAGCCCCAGGGACAGTTACTATGGCTACACCTTC. Translating it yields CASSPRDSYYGYTF.

The rearrangement links TRBV5-1 to TRBJ2-1; 9 positions match TRBD1. Trimming at V came to 3 bases and at J to 9 bases, leaving 13 bases not matched to a gene. CDR1 SGHRS and CDR2 YFSETQ come from the germline V gene. This CDR3 contains 16 residues. DNA of the CDR3: TGCGCCAGCAGCTACCATCCGGGACAGGGTGGGGGTGAGCAGTTCTTC. Its protein product is CASSYHPGQGGGEQFF.

The chain joins TRBV5-1 to TRBJ1-4; 10 bases fit TRBD1. V dropped 5 bases and J dropped 2; count of bases not matched to a gene: 6. The germline V gene encodes CDR1 SGHRS and CDR2 YFSETQ. The CDR3 runs 16 residues. The CDR3 sequence is CASRGTGARTNEKLFF. The DNA of the CDR3 is TGCGCCAGCAGGGGGACAGGGGCAAGGACTAATGAAAAACTGTTTTTT.

The rearrangement links TRBV5-1 to TRBJ2-5; 14 nucleotides line up with TRBD2. CDR3 length: 16 residues. V was pared by 2 bases and J by 5 bases, with 5 bases of the junction left unmatched. Germline CDR1 SGHRS, CDR2 YFSETQ. CDR3 nucleotide sequence: TGCGCCAGCAGCTTAGGGACTAGCGGGAGTTTTGAGACCCAGTACTTC. Protein product: CASSLGTSGSFETQYF.

The chain uses TRBV28 and TRBJ2-6; D remains unclear. Germline V gives CDR1 MDHEN, CDR2 SYDVKM. The CDR3 is made up of 18 amino acids. Trimming took 3 bases from V and 0 from J, leaving 15 bases between them. Here the CDR3 DNA reads TGTGCCAGCAGTTTCGCCACACGACTTACCTCTGGGGCCAACGTCCTGACTTTC. The encoded protein is CASSFATRLTSGANVLTF. Using reference TRBV28 and TRBJ2-6 for the parts outside the CDR3, the full variable domain is DVKVTQSSRYLVKRTGEKVFLECVQDMDHENMFWYRQDPGLGLRLIYFSYDVKMKEKGDIPEGYSVSREKKERFSLILESASTNQTSMYLCASSFATRLTSGANVLTFGAGSRLTVL.

The chain joins TRBV21-1 to TRBJ1-3; the listed D gene, TRBD1, was not tested against the DNA. TRBV21-1 is described as a pseudogene. CDR3 length: 17 residues. The CDR3: CASSKALKGHSGNTIYF. CDR3 coding DNA: TGTGCCAGCAGCAAAGCGCTTAAGGGACACTCTGGAAACACCATATATTTT.

The V gene is TRBV6-1, the J gene TRBJ2-7; 8 bases map to TRBD1. With 6 bases clipped from V and 5 bases from J, the junction kept 6 bases outside the gene matches. The V gene's germline CDR1 is MNHNS and CDR2 SASEGT. The CDR3 sequence is 13 residues long. The chain's CDR3 is CASRGRGPNEQYV. Here the CDR3 DNA reads TGTGCCAGCAGGGGCAGGGGGCCCAACGAGCAGTACGTC.

This clone was observed once. The V call is TRBV30, the J call TRBJ2-1, with 12 bases identical to TRBD2. Germline V gives CDR1 GTSNPN, CDR2 SVGIG (reference sequence). V was pared by 1 base and J by 9 bases, with 7 bases of the junction left unmatched. The CDR3 runs 15 residues. The CDR3 spells CAWSGLAGVEGEQFF. CDR3 nucleotides: TGTGCCTGGAGTGGACTAGCGGGAGTAGAAGGTGAGCAGTTCTTC.

This clone was seen a handful of times. The genes are TRBV10-3 and TRBJ2-2; 11 bases are a match to TRBD2. The V gene's germline CDR1 is ENHRY and CDR2 SYGVKD. The CDR3 has 16 residues. The V and J ends lost 0 bases and 4 bases, in that order; junction bases with no gene match: 1. The CDR3 loop is CAISESGLAGTGELFF. In DNA form, the CDR3 reads TGTGCCATCAGTGAGTCCGGACTAGCGGGCACCGGGGAGCTGTTTTTT.

The V and J genes are TRBV5-1 and TRBJ1-2, with a possible D match to TRBD1 (6 bases). V shed 7 bases and J shed 1 base, with 8 bases lying between them. The CDR3 is 12 residues long. The germline gives CDR1 SGHRS, CDR2 YFSETQ. The CDR3 coding sequence is TGCGCCAGCGCCAGGGGTAACTATGGCTACACCTTC. Its protein is CASARGNYGYTF. Drawing the rest from reference TRBV5-1 and TRBJ1-2, the complete variable domain is KAGVTQTPRYLIKTRGQQVTLSCSPISGHRSVSWYQQTPGQGLQFLFEYFSETQRNKGNFPGRFSGRQFSNSRSEMNVSTLELGDSALYLCASARGNYGYTFGSGTRLTVV.

This clone was counted once. This chain links TRBV2 with TRBJ1-1; 11 bases are a match to TRBD1. Trimming at V came to 8 bases and at J to 5 bases, leaving 4 bases not matched to a gene. The CDR3 is 13 residues long. Germline CDR1 and CDR2: SNHLY and FYNNEI. CDR3 sequence reads: CASEGTGGTEAFF. The CDR3 DNA is TGTGCCAGCGAAGGGACAGGGGGGACTGAAGCTTTCTTT.

This rearrangement joins TRBV5-1 to TRBJ2-3; D possibly corresponds to TRBD2 (5 bases). The CDR3 covers 15 residues. V dropped 6 bases and J dropped 1 base, with 15 bases sitting between them. Germline V gives CDR1 SGHRS, CDR2 YFSETQ. The CDR3 sequence: CASTDSAFGTDTQYF. The CDR3 DNA sequence: TGCGCCAGCACGGACTCGGCGTTCGGCACAGATACGCAGTATTTT.

The J gene is TRBJ1-2, the V gene TRBV6-1, with 9 bases lining up with TRBD1. In germline, CDR1 is MNHNS, CDR2 SASEGT. CDR3 length equals 13 residues. The V and J ends lost 6 bases and 5 bases, in that order; junction bases with no gene match: 4. This CDR3 reads CASRRDREYGYTF. The CDR3 region has the DNA TGTGCCAGCAGACGGGACAGGGAGTATGGCTACACCTTC.

This clone was seen only a few times. The chain has TRBV29-1 and TRBJ2-1; TRBD1 aligns across 7 bases. CDR1 and CDR2 from the germline V gene are SQVTM and ANQGSEA. The CDR3 consists of 13 residues. Trimming took 7 bases from V and 0 from J; bases not matched to a gene: 3. The DNA of the CDR3 is TGCAGCGCACAGGGGTTCTCCTACAATGAGCAGTTCTTC. Translating gives CSAQGFSYNEQFF.

The chain recombines TRBV10-3 with TRBJ2-3, with 7 bases lining up with TRBD2. The CDR3 extends over 16 amino acids. V lost 0 bases, J lost 4 bases, and 7 bases stayed unmatched. The germline V gene encodes CDR1 ENHRY and CDR2 SYGVKD. Written as DNA, the CDR3 is TGTGCCATCAGTGAGTCCGCGGGAGCCGGCGCAGATACGCAGTATTTT. Residues: CAISESAGAGADTQYF.

The gene calls are TRBV19 and TRBJ2-2; no reliable D call. This CDR3 region has 15 residues. In germline, CDR1 is LNHDA, CDR2 SQIVND (reference sequence). Trimming removed 1 base at V and 0 bases at J, with 6 bases between. CDR3 protein: CASSIVGSNTGELFF. CDR3 nucleotide sequence: TGTGCCAGTAGTATAGTCGGGTCGAACACCGGGGAGCTGTTTTTT.

This chain connects TRBV4-1 to TRBJ2-7, with 9 bases that match TRBD1. From germline, CDR1 is MGHRA and CDR2 YSYEKL. The junction had 5 bases not matched to a gene; V was cut back by 0 bases and J by 2 bases. The CDR3 runs to 16 residues. The CDR3 spells CASSQDGQGFTYEQYF. In DNA, the CDR3 is TGCGCCAGCAGCCAAGATGGACAGGGGTTTACCTACGAGCAGTACTTC.

This rearrangement joins TRBV5-6 to TRBJ1-2; the D is unclear. Looked up from germline, CDR1 is SGHDT and CDR2 is YYEEEE. Trimming took 4 bases from V and 3 from J, leaving 16 bases between them. The length of the CDR3 is 15 residues. The CDR3: CASSLTPTPDYGYTF. Written as DNA, the CDR3 is TGTGCCAGCAGCCTGACTCCGACGCCGGACTATGGCTACACCTTC.

CDR3 protein: CASSLLAGGPNEQYV. CDR3 nucleotide sequence: TGTGCCAGCAGCTTACTAGCGGGAGGGCCGAACGAGCAGTACGTC. The chain combines TRBV7-2 with TRBJ2-7; the match to TRBD2 covers 12 bases. CDR1 and CDR2 from the germline V gene are SGHTA and FQGNSA. This CDR3 has 15 amino acids. Trimming at V came to 2 bases and at J to 5 bases, leaving 4 bases not matched to a gene.

This CDR3 reads CSASGVNTGELFF. In nucleotides, the CDR3 is TGCAGCGCTAGCGGGGTGAACACCGGGGAGCTGTTTTTT. The J gene is TRBJ2-2, the V gene TRBV29-1; the match to TRBD2 covers 9 bases. This CDR3 has 13 amino acids. From germline, CDR1 is SQVTM and CDR2 ANQGSEA. The ends lost 7 bases at V and 1 base at J; junction bases unmatched: 1.

The chain uses TRBV5-5 and TRBJ1-1; 7 nucleotides match TRBD1. The CDR3 is 13 amino acids. V shed 6 bases and J 2 bases; nucleotides not matched to a gene: 4. Germline values: CDR1 SGHKS, CDR2 YYEKEE (reference sequence). In DNA form, the CDR3 reads TGTGCCAGCAAACGACAGGGAAACACTGAAGCTTTCTTT. Residues: CASKRQGNTEAFF.

The chain combines TRBV19 with TRBJ2-7; 8 bases are shared with TRBD1. Trimming removed 1 base from V and 2 bases from J; junction bases left unmatched: 4. In germline, CDR1 is LNHDA, CDR2 SQIVND (reference sequence). This CDR3 spans 15 amino acids. In DNA, the CDR3 is TGTGCCAGTAGTATAGGGGGACAGGACACCTACGAGCAGTACTTC. It encodes CASSIGGQDTYEQYF.

In the case of this clone: At the DNA level, this CDR3 is encoded by other sequences in the same sample as well. The rearrangement uses TRBV5-6 and TRBJ2-7, with D possibly being TRBD1 (6 bases). There are 13 residues in the CDR3. Trimming pared 5 bases from V and 3 bases from J, leaving 12 bases between. Germline-derived CDR1 and CDR2 are SGHDT and YYEEEE. CDR3 protein: CASSRRDNYEQYF. The CDR3 DNA is TGTGCCAGCAGTCGACGGGACAACTACGAGCAGTACTTC.

The J gene is TRBJ2-5, the V gene TRBV19; 11 bases map to TRBD2. CDR1 is LNHDA, CDR2 SQIVND, per germline (reference sequence). The CDR3 contains 20 residues. J gave up 0 bases and V 6 bases, and 18 bases lay outside the gene matches. In nucleotides, the CDR3 is TGTGCCAGTAGCCGACTAGCGGGATCCCATCTCTACACGTACCAAGAGACCCAGTACTTC. Amino acid sequence: CASSRLAGSHLYTYQETQYF.

V usage is TRBV9 and J usage is TRBJ2-2; the D gene is possibly TRBD2 (5 bases). The CDR3 runs to 16 residues. V lost 0 bases and J 0 bases, leaving 9 bases between the germline ends. The V gene's germline CDR1 is SGDLS and CDR2 YYNGEE. The CDR3 DNA reads as TGTGCCAGCAGCGTAGTGTCTAGCCCGAACACCGGGGAGCTGTTTTTT. It encodes CASSVVSSPNTGELFF.

V usage is TRBV9 and J usage is TRBJ2-3; 9 bases fit TRBD1. J was trimmed by 3 bases and V by 4 bases; bases with no gene match: 9. CDR3 length: 16 amino acids. CDR1 is SGDLS, CDR2 YYNGEE, per germline. The CDR3: CASSPPGTGRTDTQYF. The CDR3 coding sequence is TGTGCCAGCAGCCCCCCCGGGACAGGGAGGACAGATACGCAGTATTTT.

J is TRBJ1-2 and V is TRBV5-8, with 7 bases aligning to TRBD1. V trimming: 4 bases; J trimming: 2 bases; junction bases outside the gene matches: 8. This CDR3 has 15 amino acids. Per germline, CDR1 SGHTS and CDR2 YDEGEE. The CDR3 is CASSLPTGDNYGYTF. CDR3 nucleotides: TGTGCCAGCAGCCTCCCTACAGGGGACAACTATGGCTACACCTTC.

This clone was observed a single time. The chain combines TRBV2 with TRBJ2-7; 7 positions match TRBD2. CDR3 size: 14 residues. V shed 8 bases, J shed 0 bases, and the junction held 7 bases outside the gene matches. The germline V gene has CDR1 SNHLY and CDR2 FYNNEI. Written as DNA, the CDR3 is TGTGCCAGCGGCGGGGGAGGGTTCTCCTACGAGCAGTACTTC. Translated: CASGGGGFSYEQYF.